The following is a T cell receptor beta chain sequence with its context. Its antigen is undetermined. Use of 60 Vbeta and 13 Jbeta primers characterized the PCR. Sequencing was performed with immunoSEQ multiplex PCR; in TCRdb, only in-frame clones are kept and a portion is missing. The sample holds around 99,000 clones, around 77% seen once. The data originate from a study of cytomegalovirus exposure and HLA in healthy donors. The study, taken as a whole, reports: From TCR beta sequences, most subjects' HLA-A and HLA-B alleles were reportedly predicted accurately. Presence/absence analyses rested on an assumption that sequencing depth was roughly uniform across donors. Sequencing likely produced, as an artifact, a cluster of highly shared sequence variants. The CMV antigen specificity of a few CMV-associated chains was confirmed through in vitro analysis.

The germline gives CDR1 MNHNS, CDR2 SASEGT. J gave up 5 bases and V 6 bases, and 9 bases lay outside the gene matches. This CDR3 is 14 amino acids long. The source of this sequence is a man aged 40-49 years in good health and CMV-seronegative. Material: PBMCs. J is TRBJ2-7 and V is TRBV6-1, with 8 bases lining up with TRBD2. The DNA for the CDR3 is TGTGCCAGCAGCGTCGGGACTAGTTTTGACGAGCAGTACTTC. It codes for CASSVGTSFDEQYF.